These 13 T cell receptor beta chains originate from one sample sequenced in a study of OX40 agonist ivuxolimab in advanced cancers. Clones were read by immunoSEQ multiplex PCR, and TCRdb kept only the in-frame ones, dropping some. Of 40,000 or so clones in the sample, around four fifths were seen once. The specimen was CD4+ or CD8+ T cells sorted from blood, collected in a trial of the OX40 agonist ivuxolimab. The receptors here all came from an adult with an advanced solid tumor such as melanoma, head and neck, liver or kidney cancer.

Here the CDR3 DNA reads TGTGCCAGCAGCCCCCCCGGGACAGGGGGGGCTGCAACTAATGAAAAACTGTTTTTT. Residues: CASSPPGTGGAATNEKLFF. The gene calls are TRBV28 and TRBJ1-4, with 11 bases fitting TRBD1. The V segment lost 6 bases and the J segment 0 bases; nucleotides outside the gene matches: 12. The germline CDR1 and CDR2 sequences are MDHEN and SYDVKM. CDR3 size: 19 residues.

The rearrangement uses TRBV7-3 and TRBJ1-3, with 11 bases identical to TRBD1. The CDR3 has 17 residues. Trimming took 4 bases from V and 4 from J; bases not matched to a gene: 9. Germline V gene data show CDR1 as SGHTA and CDR2 as FQGTGA. The CDR3 nucleotides read TGTGCCAGCAGCTCCCGGACAGGGGGCTTCAAAGGAAACACCATATATTTT. Translated, it gives CASSSRTGGFKGNTIYF.

The J gene is TRBJ1-1, the V gene TRBV6-6, with D uncertain. The CDR3 is 15 residues long. The V and J ends lost 2 bases and 3 bases respectively, with 13 bases between them. The V gene's germline CDR1 is MNHNY and CDR2 SVGAGI (reference sequence). The CDR3 sequence is CASSYPSTRDTEAFF. The CDR3 nucleotides read TGTGCCAGCAGTTACCCCTCGACCCGGGACACTGAAGCTTTCTTT.

The gene calls are TRBV19 and TRBJ1-2, with D possibly TRBD1 on 5 matching bases. Trimming left V 8 bases short and J 5 bases short, with 15 bases between. The CDR3 has 13 amino acids. Germline lookup yields CDR1 LNHDA and CDR2 SQIVND (reference sequence). The CDR3 spells CASSLSGQYGYTF. CDR3 sequence (DNA): TGTGCCAGTTCCCTCTCGGGGCAGTATGGCTACACCTTC.

The chain links TRBV5-6 to TRBJ1-1, with 9 bases lining up with TRBD1. The CDR3 has 13 amino acids. Looked up from germline, CDR1 is SGHDT and CDR2 is YYEEEE. Trimming at V came to 4 bases and at J to 10 bases, leaving 8 bases not matched to a gene. The CDR3 DNA is TGTGCCAGCAGCCTCACAGGGGGCGACGGAGCTTTCTTT. Its protein product is CASSLTGGDGAFF.

The gene calls are TRBV6-5 and TRBJ1-1; TRBD1 aligns across 9 bases. CDR1 and CDR2 (germline): MNHEY, SVGAGI. The CDR3 consists of 15 residues. The V segment lost 5 bases and the J segment 5 bases; nucleotides outside the gene matches: 9. CDR3 loop: CASSKNTGGATEAFF. CDR3 bases: TGTGCCAGCAGTAAAAACACAGGGGGCGCGACTGAAGCTTTCTTT.

The chain combines TRBV28 with TRBJ2-5, with no clear D. V lost 4 bases and J 5 bases, leaving 2 bases between the germline ends. Germline assignment: CDR1 MDHEN and CDR2 SYDVKM. The length of the CDR3 is 10 residues. CDR3 nucleotides: TGTGCCAGCAGTTACGAGACCCAGTACTTC. Residues: CASSYETQYF.

The chain couples TRBV11-3 to TRBJ2-5, with TRBD2 matching 8 bases. V shed 2 bases, J shed 2 bases, and the junction held 4 bases outside the gene matches. Germline V lookup: CDR1 SGHNT, CDR2 YENEEA. This CDR3 spans 15 amino acids. CDR3 DNA: TGTGCCAGCAGCTTAAAGGCGGGGGGTCAAGAGACCCAGTACTTC. This translates into CASSLKAGGQETQYF.

This chain joins TRBV27 and TRBJ2-3; D gene ambiguous. V lost 8 bases to trimming and J lost 2 bases, with 17 bases between them. The CDR3 extends over 15 amino acids. Germline lookup yields CDR1 MNHEY and CDR2 SMNVEV (reference sequence). The CDR3 coding sequence is TGTGCCAGCCGTCTTCTCGGGTCTAACACAGATACGCAGTATTTT. Translated, it gives CASRLLGSNTDTQYF.

The chain couples TRBV2 to TRBJ2-5, with D uncertain. The V gene's germline CDR1 is SNHLY and CDR2 FYNNEI. V lost 3 bases, J lost 1 base, and 9 bases lay in between. The CDR3 has 14 residues. CDR3 protein: CASSDGRTQETQYF. The CDR3 coding sequence is TGTGCCAGCAGTGACGGCAGGACCCAAGAGACCCAGTACTTC.

This sequence joins TRBV6-5 and TRBJ2-5; 7 bases fit TRBD1. The V gene's germline CDR1 is MNHEY and CDR2 SVGAGI. The ends lost 2 bases at V and 4 bases at J; junction bases unmatched: 4. The length of the CDR3 is 14 residues. As DNA, the CDR3 is TGTGCCAGCAGTTACAGGGCAGGGGGAGAGACCCAGTACTTC. Encoded protein: CASSYRAGGETQYF.

J is TRBJ2-2 and V is TRBV2; D gene uncertain. The CDR3 length is 13 residues. The germline V and J ends were trimmed by 2 bases and 7 bases, with 8 bases remaining between them. Germline V lookup: CDR1 SNHLY, CDR2 FYNNEI. CDR3 sequence: CASSESSHGELFF. For the CDR3, the DNA is TGTGCCAGCAGTGAATCGAGCCACGGGGAGCTGTTTTTT.

To note about this clone: Other DNA sequences from this sample encode an identical CDR3 as well. V and J are TRBV5-6 and TRBJ2-2; D remains ambiguous. There are 13 residues in the CDR3. Between the trimmed V and J ends, which lost 4 bases and 5 bases, there was a span of 9 bases. Germline assignment: CDR1 SGHDT and CDR2 YYEEEE. CDR3 DNA sequence: TGTGCCAGCAGCGTAGGAGTTACCGGGGAGCTGTTTTTT. Its translation is CASSVGVTGELFF.